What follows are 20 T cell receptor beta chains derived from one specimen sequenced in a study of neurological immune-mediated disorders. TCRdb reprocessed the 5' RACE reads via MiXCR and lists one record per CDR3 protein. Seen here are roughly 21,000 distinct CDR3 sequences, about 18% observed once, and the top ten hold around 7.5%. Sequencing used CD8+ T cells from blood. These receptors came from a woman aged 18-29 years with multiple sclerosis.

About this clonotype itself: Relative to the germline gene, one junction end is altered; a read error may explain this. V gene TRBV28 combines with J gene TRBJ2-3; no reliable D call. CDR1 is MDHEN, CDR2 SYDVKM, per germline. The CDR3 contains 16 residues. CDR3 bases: TGTGTCAGCAGTCCCCCTTTGGCTTCACCCACAGATACGCAGTATTTT. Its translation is CVSSPPLASPTDTQYF.

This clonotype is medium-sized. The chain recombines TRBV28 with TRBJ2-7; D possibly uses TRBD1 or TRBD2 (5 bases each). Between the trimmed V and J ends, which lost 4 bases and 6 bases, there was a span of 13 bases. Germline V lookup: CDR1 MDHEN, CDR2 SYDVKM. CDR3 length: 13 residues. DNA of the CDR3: TGTGCCAGCAGTTCTCAGGGAGTAGCCGAGCAGTACTTC. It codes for CASSSQGVAEQYF.

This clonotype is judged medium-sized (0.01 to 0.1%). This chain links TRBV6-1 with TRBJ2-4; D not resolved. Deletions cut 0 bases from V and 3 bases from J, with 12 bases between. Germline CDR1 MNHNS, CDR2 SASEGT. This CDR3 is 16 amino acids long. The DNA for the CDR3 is TGTGCCAGCAGTGAAGCGTGGGAATCGGTCAAAAACATTCAGTACTTC. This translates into CASSEAWESVKNIQYF.

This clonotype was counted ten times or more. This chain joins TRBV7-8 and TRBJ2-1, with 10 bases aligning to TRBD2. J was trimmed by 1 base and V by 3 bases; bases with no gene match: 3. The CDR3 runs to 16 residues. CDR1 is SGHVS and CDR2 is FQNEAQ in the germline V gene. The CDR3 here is CASSFLTSGSYNEQFF. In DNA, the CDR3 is TGTGCCAGCAGCTTTTTGACTAGCGGGTCCTACAATGAGCAGTTCTTC.

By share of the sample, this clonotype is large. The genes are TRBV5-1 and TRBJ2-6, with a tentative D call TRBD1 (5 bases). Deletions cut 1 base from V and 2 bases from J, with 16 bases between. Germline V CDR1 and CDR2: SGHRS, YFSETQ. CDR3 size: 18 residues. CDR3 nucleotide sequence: TGCGCCAGCAGCTTGTTGGAAAGTAGGGGCACTGGGGCCAACGTCCTGACTTTC. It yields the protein CASSLLESRGTGANVLTF.

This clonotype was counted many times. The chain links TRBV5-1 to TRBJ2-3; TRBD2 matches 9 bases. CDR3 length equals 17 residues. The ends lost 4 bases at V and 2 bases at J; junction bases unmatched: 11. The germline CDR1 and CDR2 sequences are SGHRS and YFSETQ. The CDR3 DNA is TGCGCCAGCAGCCTGCAGATAGCGGGGGTTGTCACAGATACGCAGTATTTT. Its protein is CASSLQIAGVVTDTQYF.

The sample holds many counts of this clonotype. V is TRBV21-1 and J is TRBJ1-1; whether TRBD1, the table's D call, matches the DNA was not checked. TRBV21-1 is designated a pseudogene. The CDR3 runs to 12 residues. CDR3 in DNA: TGTGACACGGGCAGGGTGGGCACTGAAGCTTTCTTT. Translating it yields CDTGRVGTEAFF.

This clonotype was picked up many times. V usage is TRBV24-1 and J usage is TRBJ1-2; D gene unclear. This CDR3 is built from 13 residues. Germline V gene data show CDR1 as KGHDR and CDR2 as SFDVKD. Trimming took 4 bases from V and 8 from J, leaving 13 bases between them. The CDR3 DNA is TGTGCCACCAGTGAACAAGGACGTCCCGGCTACACCTTC. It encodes CATSEQGRPGYTF.

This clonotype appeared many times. CDR3 loop: CASSRPGQSSYEQYF. The CDR3 bases are TGTGCCAGCAGCCGACCGGGACAAAGCTCCTACGAGCAGTACTTC. This chain joins TRBV5-6 and TRBJ2-7, with D perhaps TRBD1 (6 bases). This CDR3 has 15 residues. Germline V lookup: CDR1 SGHDT, CDR2 YYEEEE. The V end was cut by 4 bases, the J end by 0 bases, with 14 bases between.

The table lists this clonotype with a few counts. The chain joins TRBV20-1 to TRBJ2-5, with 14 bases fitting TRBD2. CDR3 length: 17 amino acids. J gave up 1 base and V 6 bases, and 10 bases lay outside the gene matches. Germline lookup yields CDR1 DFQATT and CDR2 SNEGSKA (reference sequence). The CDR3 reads CSATYPTSGRAQETQYF. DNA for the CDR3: TGCAGTGCCACTTACCCGACTAGCGGGAGGGCCCAAGAGACCCAGTACTTC.

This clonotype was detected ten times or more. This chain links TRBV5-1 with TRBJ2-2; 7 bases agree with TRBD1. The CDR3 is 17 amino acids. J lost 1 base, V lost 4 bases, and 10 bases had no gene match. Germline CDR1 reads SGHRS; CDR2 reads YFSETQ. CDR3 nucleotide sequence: TGCGCCAGCAGCGCGCCCATAGGACAGGAGAACACCGGGGAGCTGTTTTTT. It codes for CASSAPIGQENTGELFF. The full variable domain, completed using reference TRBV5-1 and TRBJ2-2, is KAGVTQTPRYLIKTRGQQVTLSCSPISGHRSVSWYQQTPGQGLQFLFEYFSETQRNKGNFPGRFSGRQFSNSRSEMNVSTLELGDSALYLCASSAPIGQENTGELFFGEGSRLTVL.

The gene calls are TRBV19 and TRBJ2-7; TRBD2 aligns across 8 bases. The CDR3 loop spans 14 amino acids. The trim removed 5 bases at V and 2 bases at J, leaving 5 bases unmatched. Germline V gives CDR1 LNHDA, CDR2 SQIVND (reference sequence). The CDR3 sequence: CASSPGSGTYEQYF. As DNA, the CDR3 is TGTGCCAGTAGTCCGGGTAGCGGGACCTACGAGCAGTACTTC.

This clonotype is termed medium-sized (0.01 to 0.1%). The CDR3 loop is CSASIQRKGETQYF. The CDR3, as DNA: TGCAGTGCTAGTATCCAGCGAAAAGGAGAGACCCAGTACTTC. The chain employs TRBV20-1 and TRBJ2-5; unclear D gene. Germline V gene sequence: CDR1 DFQATT, CDR2 SNEGSKA (reference sequence). This CDR3 is built from 14 residues. Trimming shortened V by 3 bases and J by 4 bases, and 15 bases separated the two germline ends.

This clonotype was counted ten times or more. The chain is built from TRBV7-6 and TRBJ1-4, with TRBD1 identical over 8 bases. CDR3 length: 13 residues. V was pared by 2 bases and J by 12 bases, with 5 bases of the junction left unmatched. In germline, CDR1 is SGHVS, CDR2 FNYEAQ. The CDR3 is CASSLFTGGELFF. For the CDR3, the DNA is TGTGCCAGCAGCTTATTCACAGGGGGGGAACTGTTTTTT. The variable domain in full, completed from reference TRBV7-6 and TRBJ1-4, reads GAGVSQSPRYKVTKRGQDVALRCDPISGHVSLYWYRQALGQGPEFLTYFNYEAQQDKSGLPNDRFSAERPEGSISTLTIQRTEQRDSAMYRCASSLFTGGELFFGSGTQLSVL.

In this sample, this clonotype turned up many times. Written as DNA, the CDR3 is TGTGCCAGCTCCCTAAAGACTAGCGGGGACTCCTACGAGCAGTACTTC. This sequence encodes CASSLKTSGDSYEQYF. V and J are TRBV18 and TRBJ2-7, with TRBD2 identical over 11 bases. CDR1 is KGHSH and CDR2 is LQKENI in the germline V gene. J was trimmed by 0 bases and V by 6 bases; bases with no gene match: 7. The CDR3 length is 16 residues.

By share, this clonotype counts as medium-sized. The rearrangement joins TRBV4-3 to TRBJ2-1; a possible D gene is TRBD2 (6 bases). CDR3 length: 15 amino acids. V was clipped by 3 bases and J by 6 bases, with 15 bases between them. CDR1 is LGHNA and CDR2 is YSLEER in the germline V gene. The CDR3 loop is CASSQTGDLFNEQFF. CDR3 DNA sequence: TGCGCCAGCAGCCAGACGGGGGACCTTTTCAATGAGCAGTTCTTC.

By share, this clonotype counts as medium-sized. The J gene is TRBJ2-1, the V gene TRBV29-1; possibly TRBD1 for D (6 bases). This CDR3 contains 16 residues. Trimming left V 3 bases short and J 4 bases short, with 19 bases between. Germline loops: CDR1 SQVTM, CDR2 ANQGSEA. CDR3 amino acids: CSVDGEWQGIYNEQFF. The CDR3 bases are TGCAGCGTTGATGGTGAATGGCAGGGGATTTACAATGAGCAGTTCTTC.

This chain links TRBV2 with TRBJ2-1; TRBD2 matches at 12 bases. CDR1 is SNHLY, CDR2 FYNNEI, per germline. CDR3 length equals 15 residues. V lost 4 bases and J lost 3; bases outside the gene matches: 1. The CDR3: CASSGGLAGYNEQFF. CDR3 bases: TGTGCCAGCAGTGGGGGACTAGCGGGCTACAATGAGCAGTTCTTC.

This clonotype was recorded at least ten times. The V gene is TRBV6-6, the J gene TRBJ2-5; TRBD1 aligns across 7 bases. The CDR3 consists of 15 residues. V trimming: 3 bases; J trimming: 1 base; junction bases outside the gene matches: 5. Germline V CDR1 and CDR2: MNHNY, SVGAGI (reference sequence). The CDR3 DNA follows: TGTGCCAGCAGTTATCTCCGACAGGGCCAAGAGACCCAGTACTTC. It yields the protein CASSYLRQGQETQYF.

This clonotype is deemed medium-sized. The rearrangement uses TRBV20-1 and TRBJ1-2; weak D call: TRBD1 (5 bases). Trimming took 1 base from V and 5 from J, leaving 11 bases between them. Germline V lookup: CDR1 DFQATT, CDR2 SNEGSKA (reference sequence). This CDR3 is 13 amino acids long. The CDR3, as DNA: TGCAGTGCTAGAGGGGGCGCTGATTATGGCTACACCTTC. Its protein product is CSARGGADYGYTF.